This is a list of T cell receptor beta chains from one sample in a study of blood T cells in healthy people across ages. Each CDR3 protein gets one entry after TCRdb re-called the 5' RACE reads with MiXCR. The sample has about 1,500,000 distinct CDR3 sequences, approximately 42% seen once. Sequences were obtained from blood. These receptors originate from a woman between 18 and 30 years old in good health. The CDR3 runs from the conserved cysteine through the conserved F or W. A D gene is named only where the DNA matches it firmly. Clone size is stated in some rows and not others, as once, few, many or a class when expanded.

d_call j_call v_call clone_size cdr3_nt cdr3_aa
TRBD2 TRBJ2-7 TRBV20-1 NA TGCAGTGCTAGAGGTCGAGGGGGACTAGCGGGTTATTACGAGCAGTACTTC CSARGRGGLAGYYEQYF
TRBD1 TRBJ2-5 TRBV24-1 NA TGTGCCACCAGTGCCCCGATACCGGACAGGTTCCAAGAGACCCAGTACTTC CATSAPIPDRFQETQYF
TRBD1 TRBJ1-2 TRBV2 NA TGTGCCAGCAGGGGACAGGGTACTTATGGCTACACCTTC CASRGQGTYGYTF
NA TRBJ2-4 TRBV20-1 few TGCAGTGCAGGGCCCCCAGCCAAAAACATTCAGTACTTC CSAGPPAKNIQYF
NA TRBJ2-3 TRBV10-1 NA TGCGCCAGCAGTGAATCGGGGCTTTCGGCGGATACGAAGTATTTT CASSESGLSADTKYF
TRBD1 TRBJ2-7 TRBV18 few TGTGCCAGCTCCCGCGACAGGGGGAACGAGCAGTACTTC CASSRDRGNEQYF
NA TRBJ2-3 TRBV20-1 NA TGCAGTGCTAGGGCCGGAAGTAATACGCAGTATTTT CSARAGSNTQYF
TRBD2 TRBJ2-2 TRBV12-3/TRBV12-4 few TGTGCCAGCAGCCCTAGCGGGGGTAACACCGGGGAGCTGTTTTTT CASSPSGGNTGELFF
NA TRBJ1-6 TRBV6-1 once TGTGCCAGCAGTGAAATCTTCCAGGGAAATTCACCCCTCCACTTT CASSEIFQGNSPLHF
NA TRBJ1-6 TRBV6-1 once TGTGCCAGCAGTGAAGCGCCGGGGTTGGGTTCACCCCTCCACTTT CASSEAPGLGSPLHF